The present entry profiles one T cell receptor (beta chain) with its context. Relapse was seen in all patients after autologous stem cell transplantation, and brentuximab vedotin exposure was variable. This record belongs to a study of PD-1 blockade in classical Hodgkin lymphoma. Study as a whole: On a schedule of every 2 weeks, patients received nivolumab 3 mg/kg intravenously.

V was trimmed by 3 bases and J by 0 bases, leaving 15 bases between them. Looked up from germline, CDR1 is KGHSH and CDR2 is LQKENI. There are 16 residues in the CDR3. TCRdb's table, derived via immunoSEQ multiplex PCR, lists solely in-frame clones and lacks some. The data contain roughly 9,900 clones, 90% to 95% of them singletons. The clonotype comes from a human donor with classical Hodgkin lymphoma. The input for sequencing was peripheral blood mononuclear cells (PBMCs), taken at baseline. This chain uses TRBV18 with TRBJ2-7; D may be TRBD2 (5 bases). CDR3 sequence (DNA): TGTGCCAGCTCACCCCCTAACCGGGATTACTCCTACGAGCAGTACTTC. Amino acids: CASSPPNRDYSYEQYF.